This T cell receptor (beta chain) emerged from a study of brain metastases from non-small cell lung cancer. Germline V lookup: CDR1 SGDLS, CDR2 YYNGEE. This CDR3 contains 13 residues. V shed 7 bases, J shed 6 bases, and the junction held 7 bases outside the gene matches. Method: immunoSEQ multiplex PCR; TCRdb's copy keeps in-frame clones and lacks some. The sample has about a thousand clones, 70% to 85% seen once. The source is a donor aged 40 or older with non-small cell lung cancer. The source material was tumor-adjacent normal tissue. The V and J genes are TRBV9 and TRBJ2-1; 7 bases are shared with TRBD1. DNA for the CDR3: TGTGCCAGCGAGGCCCGGGACAGCAATGAGCAGTTCTTC. It specifies CASEARDSNEQFF.